This T cell receptor (beta chain) was sequenced during a study of blood T cells in healthy people across ages. This clonotype has more than one count but fewer than ten. Investigators took around 11 milliliters of peripheral blood from every donor. The authors ran a second PCR of roughly 6 to 11 cycles using a sample-barcoded 5' primer and a J-beta primer mix. TCRdb analysed the 5' RACE reads with MiXCR anew, one entry per CDR3 protein. The table includes roughly 1.4 million distinct CDR3 sequences, around 55% detected once. The sample consisted of blood. The receptor was derived from a man aged 18 to 29 in good health.

The CDR3 coding sequence is TGTGCCAGCAGGTTTATTGGGGGGGGCGGGGAGCAGTACTTC. Amino acid sequence: CASRFIGGGGEQYF. The chain links TRBV12-3 or TRBV12-4 to TRBJ2-5; D is perhaps TRBD2 (7 bases). The CDR3 is 14 amino acids. Trimming removed 6 bases from V and 11 bases from J, with 22 bases in between.